A single TCR beta chain is shown here with its context. Its binding antigen is unknown. It has no much larger one-base neighbor in the sample; base qualities were not kept. The donors were healthy, HIV-negative adults who had no recently reported acute infections or vaccinations. Every donor was a Caucasian adult residing in Nashville, Tennessee, USA. For unsorted samples, tens of millions of PBMCs were counted, and genomic DNA was extracted using the QIAamp DNA Blood Mini kit. Blood was collected by leukapheresis, and PBMCs were isolated by Ficoll-Histopaque density gradient centrifugation and then cryopreserved in liquid nitrogen vapor phase. The CDR3 runs 13 amino acids, cysteine and phenylalanine included. Just CDR3 DNA is preserved here, 39 bases in frame from base 1. Relative to germline, V is 2 bases shorter and J is 10 bases shorter, with 14 bases between their ends. CDR1 is given as MNHEY and CDR2 as SMNVEV, both from the germline V gene (reference sequence).

Using the deep immunoSEQ assay, TCR CDR3 regions were amplified from genomic DNA by multiplex PCR. For each cell subset, the extracted genomic DNA was distributed evenly across all wells of several immunoSEQ 96-well plates, and each plate served as one replicate. Each replicate PCR for unsorted PBMC received approximately 300 ng genomic DNA, equal to about 30,000 T cell genomes. Genomic DNA from unsorted PBMC was sequenced over ten immunoSEQ deep assay plates. Purified libraries were quantified with a Qubit 3.0 fluorometer, sized on a Bioanalyzer 2100, and re-quantified with the KAPA Library Quantification kit. A separate single-read 150-cycle Illumina NextSeq 550 flow cell was used to sequence each immunoSEQ 96-well plate. Processing in the source paper ran as follows. Because the immunoSEQ output held only junctional sequences and lacked quality scores, the filtering could not match the filtering applied to full-length reads. Sequences were annotated with PyIR, a Python wrapper for IgBLAST v1.9, using IMGT germline references to assign V/J genes and CDR3. Reads with weak V/J assignments (E-value above 1e-6), missing CDR3, stop codons, out-of-frame junctions, or ambiguous translated residues were removed. V3J clonotypes were defined as sequences sharing an identical inferred V gene, J gene, and CDR3 amino acid sequence. Percentage overlap between repertoires was computed as shared unique clonotypes divided by the size of the smaller repertoire. Richness of each repertoire was evaluated using RTK rarefaction, the Chao1 estimator, and Recon v2.1 estimates of unobserved clonotypes. The immuneACCESS repertoire file appears here via TCRdb, limited to in-frame rearrangements. These files lack a portion of the clones; in checked studies, under half of the deficit traces to unresolved V genes, and the cause of the others is not known. The V and J calls and the clone size are those of that table, but D and trimming were determined from the DNA. The sample table records about 490,000 clones; over 70% of these occur just once. Over 9.5% of the sample is taken by the ten largest.

The sample is drawn from a study of shared clonotypes between healthy human individuals (dated by TCRdb to 2020 to 2022). Broadly, across the study: The cohort included three men and a couple of women between 18 and 49 years of age. Per donor, leukapheresis produced somewhere between about 0.94 and 9.5 billion PBMCs. Libraries were prepared and TCR repertoires were sequenced by different laboratories using diverse techniques, in order to increase sequencing depth and limit assay-specific biases. To estimate repertoire size and how much clonotypes are shared between individuals, the study performed deep sequencing of blood TCR repertoires from about 5 healthy adults.

Overall study results and their limits: Based on pairwise subsampling, the degree of clonotype sharing among donors was expected to be affected by sequencing depth. Sampling was limited to blood, and TCR repertoires in tissue likely differ from TCR repertoires in blood. The small number of donors limited the genetic and exposure-history diversity represented.

The sequence is built from TRBV27 and TRBJ1-1; the D gene cannot be resolved reliably. The source material was PBMCs. The TCR was taken from a woman aged 40 to 55 in good health. Some clones in this sample may be carry-over from other donors' samples. The nucleotide sequence is TGTGCCAGCAGTTTAAGGAGGGTAGGTACAGCTTTCTTT. It translates to CASSLRRVGTAFF.